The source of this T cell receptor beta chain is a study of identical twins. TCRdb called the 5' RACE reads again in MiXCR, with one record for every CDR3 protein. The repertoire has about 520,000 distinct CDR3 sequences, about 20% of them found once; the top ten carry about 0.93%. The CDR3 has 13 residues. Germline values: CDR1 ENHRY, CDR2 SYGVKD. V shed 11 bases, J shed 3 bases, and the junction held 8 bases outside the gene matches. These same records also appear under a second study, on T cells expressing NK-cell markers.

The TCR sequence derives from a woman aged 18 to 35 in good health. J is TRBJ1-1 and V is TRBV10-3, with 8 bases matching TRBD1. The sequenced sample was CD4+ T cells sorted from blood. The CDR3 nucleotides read TGTGCCGCACTTCAGGGGGCCGACACTGAAGCTTTCTTT. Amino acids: CAALQGADTEAFF.